This is a list of T cell receptor beta chains from one sample in a study of spatial heterogeneity in lung cancer. MiXCR, run by TCRdb on the 5' RACE reads, gives a single entry per CDR3 protein. Counted here are about 38,000 distinct CDR3 sequences, 5% to 5.5% occurring once; the ten biggest clones make up approximately 24%. The material was PBMCs, obtained at surgery. The receptors derive from a female donor with early-stage non-small cell lung cancer. The CDR3 runs from the conserved cysteine through the conserved F or W. The order of the fields is D gene, clone size, V gene, J gene, CDR3 DNA, CDR3 protein. The D gene is left open where the match is weak. Where a row states a size, it is once, few, many or the class of an expanded clone; other rows omit it.

-,many,TRBV7-2,TRBJ2-4,TGTGCCAGCAGCTCCGGGTTGGCCAAAAACATTCAGTACTTC,CASSSGLAKNIQYF
-,-,TRBV7-9,TRBJ1-2,TGTGCCAGCAGCTCCCGAGCCTCGAATGATGGCTACACCTTC,CASSSRASNDGYTF
-,many,TRBV9,TRBJ2-7,TGTGCCAGCAGCGTAGACCGAAGGGGAACATACGAGCAGTACTTC,CASSVDRRGTYEQYF
TRBD2,many,TRBV3-1,TRBJ2-5,TGTGCCAGCAGCCAAGAAGTCTGGAGCGGGGGAATCCAAGAGACCCAGTACTTC,CASSQEVWSGGIQETQYF
TRBD2,few,TRBV7-6,TRBJ2-5,TGTGCCAGCAGCCCCCCGGGGCGGGAGATACTAGAGACCCAGTACTTC,CASSPPGREILETQYF
TRBD1,few,TRBV28,TRBJ2-1,TGTGCCAGCAGTTCCGGATTGGGACAGTACAATGAGCAGTTCTTC,CASSSGLGQYNEQFF
-,-,TRBV5-1,TRBJ1-1,TGCGCCAGCAGCTTTTACGTAGGAGGGACTGAAGCTTTCTTT,CASSFYVGGTEAFF
-,many,TRBV5-1,TRBJ2-5,TGCGCCAGCAGCTTGGTTCGCGGGGGCAGGGAGACCCAGTACTTC,CASSLVRGGRETQYF
-,many,TRBV20-1,TRBJ1-4,TGCAGTGCCCCGCGGGACGGTGGATCAACTAATGAAAAACTGTTTTTT,CSAPRDGGSTNEKLFF
TRBD1,many,TRBV29-1,TRBJ2-4,TGCAGCGTTGGAAAGGGGGCGGAGAACATTCAGTACTTC,CSVGKGAENIQYF
-,many,TRBV4-2,TRBJ2-3,TGTGCCAGCAGCCAAGACCCCGACAGGAAGGGTACGCAGTATTTT,CASSQDPDRKGTQYF
-,many,TRBV29-1,TRBJ1-2,TGCAGCGTTGTGTCAGGGTACGGCTATGGCTACACCTTC,CSVVSGYGYGYTF
-,many,TRBV6-1,TRBJ1-2,TGTGCCAGCAGTTCACGGACAGTTAATGGCTACACCTTC,CASSSRTVNGYTF
TRBD1,many,TRBV20-1,TRBJ2-7,TGCAGTGCCCCGGGACAGGGGGCCGGTGGGCAGTACTTC,CSAPGQGAGGQYF
TRBD1,many,TRBV3-1,TRBJ2-7,TGTGCCAGCAGCCCCCGACGAACAGGGGTGGACGAGCAGTACTTC,CASSPRRTGVDEQYF
-,-,TRBV2,TRBJ1-2,TGTGCCAGCAGTGCCACAGGGTTTTACGGCTACACCTTC,CASSATGFYGYTF
-,many,TRBV5-1,TRBJ2-3,TGCGCCAGCAGACAGGGGACTTCAGATACGCAGTATTTT,CASRQGTSDTQYF
-,few,TRBV20-1,TRBJ2-5,TGCAGTGCTAGAGATCTGGCGGGGAAGGTAGAGACCCAGTACTTC,CSARDLAGKVETQYF
TRBD2,many,TRBV12-5,TRBJ2-1,TGTGCTAGTGGTTTGGGGGGACTAGCGGCAGACAATGAGCAGTTCTTC,CASGLGGLAADNEQFF
-,-,TRBV7-9,TRBJ1-4,TGTGCCAGCAGCCCAGGGATCACGGAATCGATTTTT,CASSPGITESIF
TRBD2,many,TRBV27,TRBJ2-1,TGTGCCAGCAGAGGACTAGCGGGGGAGCGATCCGATGAGCAGTTCTTC,CASRGLAGERSDEQFF
TRBD2,many,TRBV7-9,TRBJ2-5,TGTGCCAGCAGCGCAAATAGCGGGGTGGAGACCCAGTACTTC,CASSANSGVETQYF
TRBD1,-,TRBV7-6,TRBJ1-2,TGTGCCAGCAGCTATGACGACAGGGGCTATGGCTACACCTTC,CASSYDDRGYGYTF
-,-,TRBV6-2/TRBV6-3,TRBJ2-7,TGTGCCAGCACCAAGGGGGGGGCCGAGCAGTACTTC,CASTKGGAEQYF
-,many,TRBV2,TRBJ1-2,TGTGCCAGCAGTGTGGACAGCACCGGGGGCTACACCTTC,CASSVDSTGGYTF
-,many,TRBV4-2,TRBJ2-5,TGTGCCAGCAGCCGCCGTGGGGGGACCCAAGAGACCCAGTACTTC,CASSRRGGTQETQYF